The 6 T cell receptor beta chains reported below all come from one sample, sequenced in a study of Graves' ophthalmopathy and Graves' hyperthyroidism. The study amplified TCR beta CDR3 regions using RNA transcripts. RT-PCR was first run with HTBI primers, then multiplex PCR in a second round. A single record per CDR3 protein comes from TCRdb applying MiXCR to the multiplex PCR reads. The sample records about 550,000 distinct CDR3 sequences, roughly 39% being singletons. Specimen: peripheral blood or thyroid tissue (not recorded which). The receptors shown here come from an adult man with Graves' hyperthyroidism.

This clonotype has a handful of counts. This sequence joins TRBV20-1 and TRBJ2-2; 10 positions match TRBD2. CDR3 length: 15 amino acids. From germline, CDR1 is DFQATT and CDR2 SNEGSKA (reference sequence). V gave up 1 base and J gave up 4 bases; unmatched junction bases: 3. CDR3 in DNA: TGCAGTGCTAGAGCTAGCGGGAGTATCACCGGGGAGCTGTTTTTT. Protein: CSARASGSITGELFF.

This clonotype was seen many times. The chain recombines TRBV7-9 with TRBJ1-1; D ambiguous. Germline loops: CDR1 SEHNR, CDR2 FQNEAQ (reference sequence). The CDR3 has 13 amino acids. Between the trimmed V and J ends, which lost 5 bases and 4 bases, there was a span of 11 bases. For the CDR3, the DNA is TGTGCCAGCAGCGTGGGTTTGGGCACTGAAGCTTTCTTT. Its protein product is CASSVGLGTEAFF.

This clonotype has at least ten counts. The chain uses TRBV12-3 or TRBV12-4 and TRBJ1-6, with a weak D call TRBD1 (5 bases). This CDR3 contains 14 residues. The V end lost 3 bases, the J end lost 7 bases, and 10 bases lay between the germline ends. The CDR3 here is CASSLPGSNSPLHF. The CDR3 DNA sequence: TGTGCCAGCAGTTTGCCAGGGTCCAATTCACCCCTCCACTTT.

This rearrangement joins TRBV19 to TRBJ2-3, with D perhaps being TRBD1 or TRBD2 (6 bases each). V gave up 5 bases and J gave up 13 bases, with 16 bases separating them. This CDR3 spans 12 amino acids. CDR1 is LNHDA, CDR2 SQIVND, per germline (reference sequence). CDR3 bases: TGTGCCAGTAGTGAGGGGGGACCAGGGGAGTATTTT. Protein: CASSEGGPGEYF.

The V call is TRBV30, the J call TRBJ2-2, with no clear D. This CDR3 comprises 13 residues. Trimming removed 3 bases from V and 0 bases from J, with 5 bases in between. Germline V gene sequence: CDR1 GTSNPN, CDR2 SVGIG (reference sequence). The CDR3 sequence: CAWRASNTGELFF. Written as DNA, the CDR3 is TGTGCCTGGAGGGCCTCGAACACCGGGGAGCTGTTTTTT.

This clonotype came up many times. CDR3: CASSQASDEQYF. The CDR3 nucleotides are TGTGCCAGCAGCCAAGCCAGTGACGAGCAGTACTTC. The rearrangement links TRBV3-1 to TRBJ2-7; D not resolved. V shed 1 base and J shed 5 bases, with 6 bases lying between them. The CDR3 totals 12 residues. CDR1 and CDR2 from the germline V gene are LGHDT and YNNKEL (reference sequence).